This TCR beta chain comes out of a study of blood T cells in healthy people across ages. The CDR3 is 16 amino acids. Trimming removed 5 bases from V and 10 bases from J, with 23 bases in between. Total RNA, at least 5 micrograms per sample, was extracted from PBMCs. Sample-barcoded 5' priming and a J-beta primer mix drove a second PCR of roughly 6 to 12 cycles. TCRdb called the 5' RACE reads again in MiXCR, with one record for every CDR3 protein. The sample yields some 760,000 distinct CDR3 sequences, 20% to 25% seen once. The same specimen was also included in a second study, on T cells of mothers and their children.

The origin of this receptor is a boy between 10 and 17 years old in good health. J is TRBJ1-4 and V is TRBV12-3 or TRBV12-4; D is possibly TRBD1 (6 bases). Sequenced: blood. CDR3 in amino acids: CASSLEIGGRPGKLFF. CDR3 nucleotides: TGTGCCAGCAGTCTAGAAATCGGGGGGCGGCCTGGAAAACTGTTTTTT.